A single T cell receptor beta chain is shown here with its context. Its cognate antigen is unknown. This sample was taken from a study of T cell responses to AZD1222 COVID-19 vaccine. The study's findings and limits: Close to half of spike-specific TCRs reportedly recognize unmutated variant regions. Among vaccine-associated CD4 TCRs, coverage spanned spike, with dominance at 160-218 and 743-854.

Only in-frame clones appear in the TCRdb table, and some are missing; sequencing was by immunoSEQ multiplex PCR. The sample has 150,000 to 200,000 clones; less than 95% are singletons. With 4 bases removed from V and 5 bases from J, the gap between germline ends came to 12 bases. The CDR3 contains 14 residues. The germline CDR1 and CDR2 sequences are MNHEY and SVGAGI. V is TRBV6-5 and J is TRBJ2-1; D possibly corresponds to TRBD1 (5 bases). The origin of this receptor is an adult in good health. Sequencing used peripheral blood, obtained on day 0 of AZD1222 vaccination. The CDR3 loop is CASSSPQGHNEQFF. Written as DNA, the CDR3 is TGTGCCAGCAGTTCACCTCAGGGTCACAATGAGCAGTTCTTC.